A single sample is the source of the 9 T cell receptor beta chains below, sequenced in a study of a mutant IDH1 vaccine in newly diagnosed glioma. Produced via immunoSEQ multiplex PCR; TCRdb's table is partial and in-frame only. The sample consists of 35,000 to 40,000 clones, 80% to 90% of them appearing once. Antigens of these TCRs are unknown. Time point indicated: week 23, last vaccination. A single vaccine dose contained 300 ug of mutant IDH1 20-mer peptide, and topical imiquimod was used with it. Here the sequenced sample was PBMCs, taken from a glioma patient whose treatment included an IDH1 peptide vaccine. The origin of the receptors is a man aged 40-49 years with glioma.

The chain has TRBV30 and TRBJ2-6; D is unclear. From germline, CDR1 is GTSNPN and CDR2 SVGIG (reference sequence). The V end was cut by 0 bases, the J end by 4 bases, with 7 bases between. The CDR3 runs 14 residues. The CDR3 coding sequence is TGTGCCTGGAGTGTTGGTGGGGGGGCCAACGTCCTGACTTTC. Translation: CAWSVGGGANVLTF. The full variable domain, in which reference TRBV30 and TRBJ2-6 provide the parts outside the CDR3, is SQTIHQWPATLVQPVGSPLSLECTVEGTSNPNLYWYRQAAGRGLQLLFYSVGIGQISSEVPQNLSASRPQDRQFILSSKKLLLSDSGFYLCAWSVGGGANVLTFGAGSRLTVL.

This chain links TRBV11-3 with TRBJ2-7; D unresolved. CDR3 length: 12 amino acids. V shed 5 bases and J shed 4 bases, with 9 bases lying between them. Germline CDR1 is SGHNT and CDR2 is YENEEA. CDR3 coding DNA: TGTGCCAGCAGCGTCGACGATTACGAGCAGTACTTC. This translates into CASSVDDYEQYF.

V usage is TRBV7-9 and J usage is TRBJ2-1; D gene uncertain. The CDR3 runs to 13 residues. The germline V and J ends were trimmed by 3 bases and 1 base, with 4 bases remaining between them. Germline V lookup: CDR1 SEHNR, CDR2 FQNEAQ (reference sequence). CDR3 sequence (DNA): TGTGCCAGCAGCTTTCCTTCCTACAATGAGCAGTTCTTC. Translation gives CASSFPSYNEQFF.

The gene calls are TRBV5-1 and TRBJ1-1; D perhaps matches TRBD1 (6 bases). The CDR3 contains 14 residues. V lost 5 bases to trimming and J lost 7 bases, with 18 bases between them. Germline loops: CDR1 SGHRS, CDR2 YFSETQ. CDR3 DNA: TGCGCCAGCAGAAGCCAGGGGTCGAGCATTGAAGCTTTCTTT. The encoded protein is CASRSQGSSIEAFF.

The chain links TRBV6-1 to TRBJ1-1; D not resolved. Trimming took 4 bases from V and 1 from J, leaving 10 bases between them. Germline lookup yields CDR1 MNHNS and CDR2 SASEGT. The length of the CDR3 is 14 residues. CDR3 sequence (DNA): TGTGCCAGCAGTGTAGCCCTTAGGAACACTGAAGCTTTCTTT. Translating gives CASSVALRNTEAFF.

The chain carries TRBV5-5 and TRBJ1-5; D unclear. The CDR3 sequence is 15 residues long. Germline values: CDR1 SGHKS, CDR2 YYEKEE (reference sequence). Trimming took off 0 bases at V and 2 bases at J, with 9 bases between the two ends. The CDR3 DNA follows: TGTGCCAGCAGCTTGGATCTTGTGGGCAATCAGCCCCAGCATTTT. This encodes CASSLDLVGNQPQHF.

In DNA, the CDR3 is TGCGCCAGCAGCCAAGATCTAGCGGGAGGAGGTTACGAGCAGTACTTC. Encoded protein: CASSQDLAGGGYEQYF. The J gene is TRBJ2-7, the V gene TRBV4-3; 11 nucleotides align to TRBD2. Unmatched junction bases numbered 5, after V lost 0 bases and J lost 4 bases. CDR1 is LGHNA and CDR2 is YSLEER in the germline V gene. The CDR3 is 16 amino acids.

This chain joins TRBV5-1 and TRBJ1-2; D is ambiguous. Germline assignment: CDR1 SGHRS and CDR2 YFSETQ. Between the trimmed V and J ends, which lost 0 bases and 6 bases, there was a span of 9 bases. The CDR3 extends over 13 amino acids. The CDR3 loop is CASSLANRDGYTF. The CDR3 DNA reads TGCGCCAGCAGCTTGGCCAATAGGGATGGCTACACCTTC.

The V and J genes are TRBV6-1 and TRBJ2-1; D call uncertain. V gave up 4 bases and J gave up 7 bases, with 8 bases separating them. CDR3 length: 12 amino acids. Germline CDR1 and CDR2: MNHNS and SASEGT. The CDR3 sequence: CASSARVNEQFF. DNA of the CDR3: TGTGCCAGCAGTGCTAGGGTAAATGAGCAGTTCTTC.